The TCR beta chain under discussion was sequenced for a study of OX40 agonist ivuxolimab in advanced cancers. TCRdb's copy holds only in-frame clones and misses some; the assay was immunoSEQ multiplex PCR. This table holds about 82,000 clones, around 84% found once. V gave up 5 bases and J gave up 6 bases, with 10 bases separating them. The germline CDR1 and CDR2 sequences are GTSNPN and SVGIG (reference sequence). The CDR3 is 11 residues long. This chain joins TRBV30 and TRBJ1-2; no clear D. This TCR derives from an adult with an advanced solid tumor such as melanoma, head and neck, liver or kidney cancer. The specimen comprised CD4+ or CD8+ T cells sorted from blood, sampled in a trial of the OX40 agonist ivuxolimab. In DNA, the CDR3 is TGTGCCTGGGCTTTGAGGCATGGCTACACCTTC. It is translated as CAWALRHGYTF.